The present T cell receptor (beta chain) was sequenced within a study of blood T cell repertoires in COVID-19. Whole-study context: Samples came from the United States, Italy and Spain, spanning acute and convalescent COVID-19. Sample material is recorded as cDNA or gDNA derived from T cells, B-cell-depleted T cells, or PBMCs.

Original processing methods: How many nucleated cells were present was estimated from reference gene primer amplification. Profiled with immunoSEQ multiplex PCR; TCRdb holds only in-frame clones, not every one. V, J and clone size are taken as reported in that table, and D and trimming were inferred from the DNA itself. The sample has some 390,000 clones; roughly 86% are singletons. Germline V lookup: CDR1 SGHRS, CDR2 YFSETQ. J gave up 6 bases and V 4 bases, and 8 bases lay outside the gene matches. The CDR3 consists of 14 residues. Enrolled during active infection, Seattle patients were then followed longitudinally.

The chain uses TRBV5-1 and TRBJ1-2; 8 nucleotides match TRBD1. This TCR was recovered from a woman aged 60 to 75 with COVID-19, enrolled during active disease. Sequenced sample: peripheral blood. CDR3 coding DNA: TGCGCCAGCAGCCAAGGACAGGGAGTACATGGCTACACCTTC. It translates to CASSQGQGVHGYTF.